What follows are 27 T cell receptor beta chains derived from one specimen sequenced in a study of shared clonotypes between healthy human individuals. Here immunoSEQ multiplex PCR was the method, and the copy in TCRdb shows in-frame clones only, minus some. The sample lists under 2,000,000 clones, about 95% seen once, with 1% to 1.5% in the top ten. Only CD45RO-negative cells positively selected for CCR7 counted as naive CD8 cells, so terminally differentiated effector memory CD45RA+ cells were excluded. The sequenced material came from naive CD8+ T cells sorted from blood. These receptors came from a man aged 18 to 30 in good health.

As concerns this clone: Distinct nucleotide sequences in the sample also encode this CDR3. The rearrangement joins TRBV4-1 to TRBJ2-1, with D tentatively TRBD2 (5 bases). This CDR3 is built from 16 residues. V was clipped by 0 bases and J by 0 bases, with 9 bases between them. The germline V gene encodes CDR1 MGHRA and CDR2 YSYEKL. CDR3 nucleotide sequence: TGCGCCAGCAGCCAAGAATTAGCGAGCTCCTACAATGAGCAGTTCTTC. Its translation is CASSQELASSYNEQFF.

CDR3 region: CASSSTGGETQYF. CDR3 DNA: TGTGCCAGCAGTTCGACAGGGGGAGAGACCCAGTACTTC. V gene TRBV27 combines with J gene TRBJ2-5; 9 positions match TRBD1. Looked up from germline, CDR1 is MNHEY and CDR2 is SMNVEV (reference sequence). The junction had 1 base not matched to a gene; V was cut back by 4 bases and J by 4 bases. The CDR3 is 13 residues long.

The chain has TRBV7-2 and TRBJ1-2; 8 bases are a match to TRBD1. J gave up 4 bases and V 2 bases, and 12 bases lay outside the gene matches. The V gene's germline CDR1 is SGHTA and CDR2 FQGNSA. The CDR3 runs to 17 residues. CDR3 DNA sequence: TGTGCCAGCAGCTTACGCGATCCGGGACAGGCCAGCTATGGCTACACCTTC. Its protein product is CASSLRDPGQASYGYTF.

The chain combines TRBV5-1 with TRBJ2-7, with 12 bases lining up with TRBD1. Germline-derived CDR1 and CDR2 are SGHRS and YFSETQ. This CDR3 contains 16 residues. The ends lost 1 base at V and 6 bases at J; junction bases unmatched: 8. In DNA, the CDR3 is TGCGCCAGCAGCTTGCGGTCCGGGACAGGGGGCTCCGAGCAGTACTTC. Its translation: CASSLRSGTGGSEQYF.

Comment on this clone: Other DNA sequences in the sample encode the same CDR3. V gene TRBV11-2 combines with J gene TRBJ2-7; D might be TRBD1 (6 bases). Trimming pared 4 bases from V and 2 bases from J, leaving 9 bases between. Germline V gives CDR1 SGHAT, CDR2 FQNNGV. The CDR3 extends over 13 amino acids. The CDR3 protein is CASSSGQTYEQYF. CDR3 DNA sequence: TGTGCCAGCAGCTCGGGACAAACCTACGAGCAGTACTTC. Combining the CDR3 with reference TRBV11-2 and TRBJ2-7 gives the whole variable domain EAGVAQSPRYKIIEKRQSVAFWCNPISGHATLYWYQQILGQGPKLLIQFQNNGVVDDSQLPKDRFSAERLKGVDSTLKIQPAKLEDSAVYLCASSSGQTYEQYFGPGTRLTVT.

The CDR3 DNA is TGCGCCAGCAGCCATGTACTAGCGGGAGGCCCCTACGAGCAGTACTTC. It encodes CASSHVLAGGPYEQYF. The chain combines TRBV4-3 with TRBJ2-7, with 12 bases matching TRBD2. Germline V lookup: CDR1 LGHNA, CDR2 YSLEER. The CDR3 runs 16 residues. V was clipped by 3 bases and J by 2 bases; unmatched bases: 5.

The chain links TRBV4-3 to TRBJ2-5; 8 bases agree with TRBD2. There are 19 residues in the CDR3. Trimming cost V 3 bases and J 2 bases; bases outside gene matches: 17. Germline V gene sequence: CDR1 LGHNA, CDR2 YSLEER. CDR3 bases: TGCGCCAGCAGCCAGGGCCTCATACAAAGCGGGAGTAGGCAAGAGACCCAGTACTTC. Amino acids: CASSQGLIQSGSRQETQYF.

The CDR3 is CASTSRASGELFF. CDR3 bases: TGTGCCAGTACGTCGAGGGCGAGCGGGGAGCTGTTTTTT. V gene TRBV6-6 combines with J gene TRBJ2-2, with D tentatively TRBD2 (5 bases). Germline CDR1 and CDR2: MNHNY and SVGAGI (reference sequence). Deletions cut 9 bases from V and 7 bases from J, with 15 bases between. This CDR3 is built from 13 residues.

The chain has TRBV5-1 and TRBJ2-7; the D gene is possibly TRBD1 (6 bases). This CDR3 region has 14 residues. Germline CDR1 is SGHRS and CDR2 is YFSETQ. Trimming cost V 4 bases and J 0 bases, with 11 bases left between them. The CDR3 sequence: CASSPPGVSYEQYF. The DNA for the CDR3 is TGCGCCAGCAGCCCCCCAGGGGTCTCCTACGAGCAGTACTTC.

The CDR3 DNA reads as TGTGCCAGCTCACCCCCGGTTAACGGGCGAGACCTCTATGGCTACACCTTC. Translated, it gives CASSPPVNGRDLYGYTF. This chain uses TRBV18 with TRBJ1-2; D is uncertain. Germline values: CDR1 KGHSH, CDR2 LQKENI. V gave up 3 bases and J gave up 4 bases, with 21 bases separating them. CDR3 length: 17 residues.

The chain is built from TRBV21-1 and TRBJ1-2; the listed D gene, TRBD1, was not tested against the DNA. TRBV21-1 is noted as a pseudogene. The length of the CDR3 is 13 residues. In nucleotides, the CDR3 is TGTGCCAGCAGCAAAGTGGCAGACTATGGCTACACCTTC. It specifies CASSKVADYGYTF.

About this clone itself: Other DNA variants within this sample encode the same CDR3. The rearrangement joins TRBV6-6 to TRBJ1-2, with D possibly matching TRBD1 (6 bases). Germline V lookup: CDR1 MNHNY, CDR2 SVGAGI (reference sequence). This CDR3 region has 14 residues. V was clipped by 0 bases and J by 2 bases, with 7 bases between them. The CDR3 bases are TGTGCCAGCAGTTACTCGCAGGGGAACTATGGCTACACCTTC. Amino acids: CASSYSQGNYGYTF.

The chain joins TRBV6-1 to TRBJ2-2; D gene uncertain. V was trimmed by 8 bases and J by 0 bases, leaving 13 bases between them. This CDR3 has 15 residues. The germline V gene has CDR1 MNHNS and CDR2 SASEGT. DNA of the CDR3: TGTGCCAGCTGCAGGTTAAGGTCGAACACCGGGGAGCTGTTTTTT. Its translation: CASCRLRSNTGELFF.

This clone has a single count. This rearrangement joins TRBV11-2 to TRBJ2-7; 7 bases map to TRBD1. Unmatched junction bases numbered 5, after V lost 3 bases and J lost 0 bases. In germline, CDR1 is SGHAT, CDR2 FQNNGV. There are 15 residues in the CDR3. CDR3 sequence (DNA): TGTGCCAGCAGCTTGGACAGGCTCACCTCCTACGAGCAGTACTTC. Translated, it gives CASSLDRLTSYEQYF. The full variable domain, completed using reference TRBV11-2 and TRBJ2-7, is EAGVAQSPRYKIIEKRQSVAFWCNPISGHATLYWYQQILGQGPKLLIQFQNNGVVDDSQLPKDRFSAERLKGVDSTLKIQPAKLEDSAVYLCASSLDRLTSYEQYFGPGTRLTVT.

This chain connects TRBV5-6 to TRBJ2-1; possibly TRBD1 for D (6 bases). Germline V gene lookup returns CDR1 SGHDT and CDR2 YYEEEE. Trimming pared 2 bases from V and 4 bases from J, leaving 10 bases between. The CDR3 covers 14 residues. This chain's CDR3 is CASSLGQYYNEQFF. In nucleotides, the CDR3 is TGTGCCAGCAGCTTAGGACAGTATTACAATGAGCAGTTCTTC.

The chain couples TRBV2 to TRBJ2-5; 8 bases align to TRBD1. The CDR3 is 14 amino acids. V was clipped by 4 bases and J by 5 bases; unmatched bases: 6. CDR1 and CDR2 from the germline V gene are SNHLY and FYNNEI. The CDR3, as DNA: TGTGCCAGCAGTGTTGCAGGGGGCGTGGAGACCCAGTACTTC. Its translation: CASSVAGGVETQYF.

V gene TRBV29-1 combines with J gene TRBJ1-2; maybe TRBD1 (6 bases). The germline gives CDR1 SQVTM, CDR2 ANQGSEA. V was trimmed by 1 base and J by 7 bases, leaving 16 bases between them. CDR3 length: 14 residues. For the CDR3, the DNA is TGCAGCGTTGAAGGGTCCACAGGGCCCCCTGGCTACACCTTC. The encoded protein is CSVEGSTGPPGYTF.

The chain recombines TRBV4-3 with TRBJ2-3; 10 positions match TRBD1. Germline V lookup: CDR1 LGHNA, CDR2 YSLEER. The CDR3 is 17 residues long. J gave up 4 bases and V 3 bases, and 10 bases lay outside the gene matches. CDR3: CASSQGPGQGFSDTQYF. CDR3 in DNA: TGCGCCAGCAGCCAGGGCCCGGGACAGGGGTTTTCAGATACGCAGTATTTT.

CDR3 nucleotide sequence: TGTGCCAGCAGTGGGACACTTGACGAGACCCAGTACTTC. It is translated as CASSGTLDETQYF. The rearrangement links TRBV2 to TRBJ2-5, with a tentative D call TRBD1 (5 bases). The germline V gene has CDR1 SNHLY and CDR2 FYNNEI. V lost 4 bases and J 5 bases, leaving 11 bases between the germline ends. The CDR3 length is 13 residues.

As DNA, the CDR3 is TGTGCCAGCAGCCAACCTATTGGACAGTTGAACACTGAAGCTTTCTTT. Encoded protein: CASSQPIGQLNTEAFF. The rearrangement joins TRBV14 to TRBJ1-1; possible D gene TRBD1, 6 bases. V shed 2 bases and J shed 0 bases, with 13 bases lying between them. Germline CDR1 reads SGHDN; CDR2 reads FVKESK. The CDR3 extends over 16 amino acids.

V usage is TRBV30 and J usage is TRBJ2-1; D remains ambiguous. Germline loops: CDR1 GTSNPN, CDR2 SVGIG (reference sequence). The V gene lost 3 bases and the J gene lost 7 bases, with 10 bases spanning the gap. This CDR3 spans 12 amino acids. The CDR3 DNA sequence: TGTGCCTGGAGCATAGGGTGGAATGAGCAGTTCTTC. Translated, it gives CAWSIGWNEQFF.

This sequence joins TRBV5-1 and TRBJ2-7, with TRBD2 identical over 10 bases. From germline, CDR1 is SGHRS and CDR2 YFSETQ. J gave up 5 bases and V 0 bases, and 8 bases lay outside the gene matches. The CDR3 is made up of 16 amino acids. The CDR3 DNA is TGCGCCAGCAGCTTGGGAGGGGGACTAGCGTCGAACGAGCAGTACTTC. It yields the protein CASSLGGGLASNEQYF.

The rearrangement links TRBV5-1 to TRBJ1-2; D not resolved. The germline gives CDR1 SGHRS, CDR2 YFSETQ. This CDR3 comprises 13 residues. The germline V and J ends were trimmed by 2 bases and 4 bases, with 9 bases remaining between them. The CDR3, as DNA: TGCGCCAGCAGCTTATCGGTCATCTATGGCTACACCTTC. It yields the protein CASSLSVIYGYTF.

A word on this clone: Distinct nucleotide sequences in the sample also encode this CDR3. V usage is TRBV28 and J usage is TRBJ1-1; no clear D. Germline CDR1 and CDR2: MDHEN and SYDVKM. V gave up 2 bases and J gave up 0 bases, with 4 bases separating them. This CDR3 contains 13 residues. CDR3 in amino acids: CASSLVLNTEAFF. The DNA of the CDR3 is TGTGCCAGCAGTTTAGTCCTGAACACTGAAGCTTTCTTT.

This clone was counted between two and nine times. The rearrangement joins TRBV2 to TRBJ1-2, with TRBD1 matching 9 bases. The CDR3 totals 15 residues. Trimming removed 5 bases from V and 2 bases from J; junction bases left unmatched: 6. The germline V gene encodes CDR1 SNHLY and CDR2 FYNNEI. CDR3 sequence: CASSRPGTGNYGYTF. The CDR3 coding sequence is TGTGCCAGCAGTCGTCCCGGGACAGGGAACTATGGCTACACCTTC.

The V gene is TRBV9, the J gene TRBJ2-7; TRBD2 aligns across 8 bases. Germline-derived CDR1 and CDR2 are SGDLS and YYNGEE. The CDR3 is made up of 15 amino acids. Trimming cost V 4 bases and J 6 bases; bases outside gene matches: 12. The CDR3 is CASSPLADLPSEQYF. CDR3 coding DNA: TGTGCCAGCAGCCCACTAGCGGACCTCCCGTCCGAGCAGTACTTC.

The chain carries TRBV19 and TRBJ2-1, with D possibly matching TRBD1 (6 bases). CDR3 length: 14 residues. CDR1 and CDR2 from the germline V gene are LNHDA and SQIVND (reference sequence). V was cut by 3 bases and J by 8 bases, with 14 bases left in between. The CDR3 region is CASSIAGWGHEQFF. For the CDR3, the DNA is TGTGCCAGTAGTATTGCTGGGTGGGGGCATGAGCAGTTCTTC.